A selection of T cell receptor beta chains follows, all from one sample in a study of blood T cell repertoires in COVID-19. The repertoire was sequenced with immunoSEQ multiplex PCR; TCRdb's copy has only in-frame clones and lacks some. This table holds tens of thousands of clones, 80% found once. Sequenced input: peripheral blood. These receptors were taken from a woman of 80 years or more with acute or convalescent COVID-19. Each CDR3 is given with its conserved first and last residue. Each record gives: clone size, J gene, V gene, D gene, CDR3 DNA, CDR3 protein. The D gene is left open where the match is weak. Some rows have no size entry. The others give once, few or many, or a class for an expanded clone.

clone size: .
J gene: TRBJ2-1
V gene: TRBV7-2
D gene: TRBD2
CDR3 DNA: TGTGCCAGCAGCCTAGCGGGGGGCTACAATGAGCAGTTCTTC
CDR3 protein: CASSLAGGYNEQFF

clone size: .
J gene: TRBJ1-2
V gene: TRBV19
D gene: .
CDR3 DNA: TGTGCCAGCCGAGAATACGATGGCTACACCTTC
CDR3 protein: CASREYDGYTF

clone size: .
J gene: TRBJ1-4
V gene: TRBV5-1
D gene: .
CDR3 DNA: TGCGCCAGCAGCTTAACACCTAATGAAAAACTGTTTTTT
CDR3 protein: CASSLTPNEKLFF

clone size: .
J gene: TRBJ2-1
V gene: TRBV19
D gene: TRBD1
CDR3 DNA: TGTGCCAGTAGTATAGGGACAGGGAGTAAGAATGAGCAGTTCTTC
CDR3 protein: CASSIGTGSKNEQFF

clone size: .
J gene: TRBJ1-3
V gene: TRBV4-1
D gene: TRBD1
CDR3 DNA: TGCGCCAGCAGCCCAGGGGCCGGACAGGGCTACTCTGGAAACACCATATATTTT
CDR3 protein: CASSPGAGQGYSGNTIYF

clone size: .
J gene: TRBJ1-3
V gene: TRBV12-5
D gene: TRBD1
CDR3 DNA: TGTGCTAGTGGTTTGGGGGACAGGGGGAATGGAAACACCATATATTTT
CDR3 protein: CASGLGDRGNGNTIYF

clone size: few
J gene: TRBJ1-2
V gene: TRBV6-6
D gene: TRBD1
CDR3 DNA: TGTGCCAGCAGTTACCCGGGACAGCACTATGGCTACACCTTC
CDR3 protein: CASSYPGQHYGYTF

clone size: .
J gene: TRBJ2-4
V gene: TRBV2
D gene: .
CDR3 DNA: TGTGCCAGCAGTGAAGCGCGAACTCCCACAAACATTCAGTACTTC
CDR3 protein: CASSEARTPTNIQYF

clone size: .
J gene: TRBJ2-1
V gene: TRBV14
D gene: TRBD2
CDR3 DNA: TGTGCCAGCAGACTAACCGGGACTAGCGGGAGGGCGTATGAGCAGTTCTTC
CDR3 protein: CASRLTGTSGRAYEQFF

clone size: .
J gene: TRBJ2-2
V gene: TRBV10-3
D gene: TRBD1
CDR3 DNA: TGTGCCATCAGCGACAGGGGAAGGGTCGGGGAGCTGTTTTTT
CDR3 protein: CAISDRGRVGELFF

clone size: .
J gene: TRBJ1-1
V gene: TRBV19
D gene: TRBD1
CDR3 DNA: TGTGCCAGTAGTTCGGGACAGGGCTACTTTACCGACGTTGAAGCTTTCTTT
CDR3 protein: CASSSGQGYFTDVEAFF

clone size: .
J gene: TRBJ1-4
V gene: TRBV18
D gene: .
CDR3 DNA: TGTGCCAGCTCATCGCAAAGAGGGACTAATGAAAAACTGTTTTTT
CDR3 protein: CASSSQRGTNEKLFF

clone size: .
J gene: TRBJ1-6
V gene: TRBV19
D gene: TRBD1
CDR3 DNA: TGTGCCAGTAGGGACAGGGTACGATCACCCCTCCACTTT
CDR3 protein: CASRDRVRSPLHF

clone size: few
J gene: TRBJ1-3
V gene: TRBV19
D gene: TRBD1
CDR3 DNA: TGTGCCAGTAGTACCCCGGGACAGGCGAGCTCTGGAAACACCATATATTTT
CDR3 protein: CASSTPGQASSGNTIYF

clone size: .
J gene: TRBJ2-7
V gene: TRBV27
D gene: TRBD2
CDR3 DNA: TGTGCCAGCAGTTCCCTCGGGGGTAGCGGGATCTACGAGCAGTACTTC
CDR3 protein: CASSSLGGSGIYEQYF

clone size: .
J gene: TRBJ1-3
V gene: TRBV4-2
D gene: .
CDR3 DNA: TGTGCCAGCAGCCCACTCGGGACAACCTCTGGAAACACCATATATTTT
CDR3 protein: CASSPLGTTSGNTIYF

clone size: .
J gene: TRBJ1-1
V gene: TRBV7-9
D gene: .
CDR3 DNA: TGTGCCAGCAGCCGGGGACTCACTGAAGCTTTCTTT
CDR3 protein: CASSRGLTEAFF

clone size: .
J gene: TRBJ1-2
V gene: TRBV4-1
D gene: .
CDR3 DNA: TGCGCCAGCAGCCAAGGACGGGCGGGGGGCTACACCTTC
CDR3 protein: CASSQGRAGGYTF

clone size: once
J gene: TRBJ2-5
V gene: TRBV5-4
D gene: TRBD1
CDR3 DNA: TGTGCCAGCAGCTTGGGAGGGGACAGCTCCTTCGAGACCCAGTACTTC
CDR3 protein: CASSLGGDSSFETQYF

clone size: .
J gene: TRBJ2-1
V gene: TRBV19
D gene: TRBD2
CDR3 DNA: TGTGCCAGTAGTATAGACCGAGTAGCGGGAGGGTCATACAATGAGCAGTTCTTC
CDR3 protein: CASSIDRVAGGSYNEQFF